The 24 T cell receptor beta chains below all came from one sample that was sequenced in a study of blood T cell repertoires in COVID-19. Sequencing was performed with immunoSEQ multiplex PCR; in TCRdb, only in-frame clones are kept and a portion is missing. Among around 140,000 clones listed, around 83% were seen once. Sequencing input: peripheral blood. The receptors originated from a woman aged 55-69 years with acute or convalescent COVID-19.

The chain is built from TRBV7-9 and TRBJ1-6, with 8 bases fitting TRBD1. After removal of 6 bases from V and 13 bases from J, the junction contained 8 bases not matched to a gene. The germline CDR1 and CDR2 sequences are SEHNR and FQNEAQ (reference sequence). This CDR3 spans 13 amino acids. The DNA of the CDR3 is TGTGCCAGCAGTACAGGGGGGGTTTTGCCCCTCCACTTT. Its protein is CASSTGGVLPLHF.

A single count supports this clone. V is TRBV30 and J is TRBJ2-4; D gene ambiguous. V lost 3 bases, J lost 6 bases, and 12 bases lay in between. CDR1 and CDR2 (germline): GTSNPN, SVGIG (reference sequence). The CDR3 consists of 13 residues. Here the CDR3 DNA reads TGTGCCTGGAGAGCTGATACTCTAAACATTCAGTACTTC. Translation: CAWRADTLNIQYF. The full variable domain, rest sourced from reference TRBV30 and TRBJ2-4, is SQTIHQWPATLVQPVGSPLSLECTVEGTSNPNLYWYRQAAGRGLQLLFYSVGIGQISSEVPQNLSASRPQDRQFILSSKKLLLSDSGFYLCAWRADTLNIQYFGAGTRLSVL.

In DNA, the CDR3 is TGTGCCAGCAGCCAAGGCGGGCTAGCGGGGAGGGAGCAGTTCTTC. Residues: CASSQGGLAGREQFF. The V gene is TRBV4-2, the J gene TRBJ2-1; TRBD2 matches at 9 bases. With 1 base clipped from V and 10 bases from J, the junction kept 8 bases outside the gene matches. CDR3 size: 15 residues. Germline CDR1 and CDR2: LGHNA and YNFKEQ.

J is TRBJ1-2 and V is TRBV28, with 7 bases identical to TRBD1. V gave up 4 bases and J gave up 0 bases; unmatched junction bases: 5. Looked up from germline, CDR1 is MDHEN and CDR2 is SYDVKM. The CDR3 covers 15 residues. The CDR3 DNA reads TGTGCCAGCAGTTCGGGACAGCGTGCTAACTATGGCTACACCTTC. Amino acid sequence: CASSSGQRANYGYTF.

With regard to this clone: The same CDR3 is also encoded by other DNA sequences in this sample. The chain combines TRBV18 with TRBJ1-4, with D tentatively TRBD1 (6 bases). There are 15 residues in the CDR3. From germline, CDR1 is KGHSH and CDR2 LQKENI. The V end was cut by 3 bases, the J end by 7 bases, with 15 bases between. The CDR3 DNA reads as TGTGCCAGCTCACCCGGACAGTCGGGCAGTGAAAAACTGTTTTTT. Translation gives CASSPGQSGSEKLFF.

In DNA form, the CDR3 reads TGCGCCAGCAGCCAATTACCAGGGGACCAAGTCAATCAGCCCCAGCATTTT. It yields the protein CASSQLPGDQVNQPQHF. This rearrangement joins TRBV4-1 to TRBJ1-5; D might be TRBD1 (6 bases). Per the germline V gene, CDR1 is MGHRA and CDR2 is YSYEKL. There are 17 residues in the CDR3. The V gene lost 2 bases and the J gene lost 3 bases, with 17 bases spanning the gap.

V and J are TRBV5-5 and TRBJ1-5; a weak D match, TRBD1 (6 bases). Germline V gene data show CDR1 as SGHKS and CDR2 as YYEKEE (reference sequence). The V and J ends lost 5 bases and 0 bases respectively, with 12 bases between them. The CDR3 consists of 15 residues. As DNA, the CDR3 is TGTGCCAGCAGTCTGGACAGTTATAGCAATCAGCCCCAGCATTTT. Amino acid sequence: CASSLDSYSNQPQHF.

The chain uses TRBV5-1 and TRBJ2-2; TRBD1 matches at 10 bases. The CDR3 sequence is 13 residues long. The trim removed 4 bases at V and 14 bases at J, leaving 8 bases unmatched. The germline V gene encodes CDR1 SGHRS and CDR2 YFSETQ. In nucleotides, the CDR3 is TGCGCCAGCAGCCCCGGGGGACAGGGGTTCCTGTTTTTT. Its translation: CASSPGGQGFLFF.

V gene TRBV28 combines with J gene TRBJ1-4; 9 bases fit TRBD1. There are 14 residues in the CDR3. Per germline, CDR1 MDHEN and CDR2 SYDVKM. Trimming removed 3 bases from V and 7 bases from J; junction bases left unmatched: 3. CDR3 amino acids: CASSLTGGGEKLFF. CDR3 sequence (DNA): TGTGCCAGCAGTTTGACAGGGGGAGGTGAAAAACTGTTTTTT.

This chain uses TRBV7-9 with TRBJ2-1, with D unclear. Trimming shortened V by 3 bases and J by 3 bases, and 12 bases separated the two germline ends. The germline gives CDR1 SEHNR, CDR2 FQNEAQ (reference sequence). The CDR3 spans 15 residues. This chain's CDR3 is CASSFRRTNYNEQFF. CDR3 DNA: TGTGCCAGCAGCTTTCGGCGTACTAACTACAATGAGCAGTTCTTC.

The genes are TRBV23-1 and TRBJ1-5; no reliable D call. TRBV23-1 is noted as an ORF with a role that remains uncertain. The V and J ends lost 0 bases and 10 bases respectively, with 16 bases between them. The CDR3 runs to 15 residues. The CDR3 reads CASSQSCPGLLPQHF. CDR3 nucleotides: TGCGCCAGCAGTCAATCATGTCCTGGACTTTTACCCCAGCATTTT.

V and J are TRBV27 and TRBJ1-5; D perhaps matches TRBD1 (5 bases). From germline, CDR1 is MNHEY and CDR2 SMNVEV (reference sequence). The CDR3 runs to 17 residues. The germline V and J ends were trimmed by 5 bases and 6 bases, with 23 bases remaining between them. The CDR3 coding sequence is TGTGCCAGCAGTCCCATTGCCCGAGGGCTGGGGGGTCAGCCCCAGCATTTT. Amino acids: CASSPIARGLGGQPQHF.

The chain has TRBV7-9 and TRBJ2-7; D not resolved. The CDR3 is 11 amino acids. The germline CDR1 and CDR2 sequences are SEHNR and FQNEAQ (reference sequence). V was clipped by 5 bases and J by 2 bases, with 4 bases between them. DNA for the CDR3: TGTGCCAGCAGCCTTACCTACGAGCAGTACTTC. Translating gives CASSLTYEQYF.

V usage is TRBV4-2 and J usage is TRBJ2-2; 7 bases fit TRBD1. CDR3 size: 14 residues. Germline CDR1 reads LGHNA; CDR2 reads YNFKEQ. Losses at the gene ends were 4 bases for V and 1 base for J; bases not matched to a gene: 0. CDR3 nucleotides: TGTGCCAGCAGCCGGGACAGGAACACCGGGGAGCTGTTTTTT. This sequence encodes CASSRDRNTGELFF.

The genes are TRBV24-1 and TRBJ2-7; 7 nucleotides align to TRBD1. The CDR3 has 13 residues. Germline V CDR1 and CDR2: KGHDR, SFDVKD. The ends lost 6 bases at V and 2 bases at J; junction bases unmatched: 3. The CDR3 region has the DNA TGTGCCACCAGTCACAGGGGCCCCTACGAGCAGTACTTC. This codes for CATSHRGPYEQYF.

For this clone: The junction differs from germline at one of its ends, possibly a read error. V is TRBV24-1 and J is TRBJ2-3, with TRBD2 matching over 8 bases. Germline V gene lookup returns CDR1 KGHDR and CDR2 SFDVKD. This CDR3 comprises 12 residues. In DNA form, the CDR3 reads TGTGCCACCAGTGATTCCTTAGCGGGGCGGGTTTTT. It yields the protein CATSDSLAGRVF.

The genes are TRBV5-1 and TRBJ2-2; 8 bases map to TRBD1. V lost 4 bases, J lost 0 bases, and 5 bases stayed unmatched. The CDR3 contains 16 residues. Germline V gene data show CDR1 as SGHRS and CDR2 as YFSETQ. The CDR3 nucleotides are TGCGCCAGCAGCCTTCAGACAGGGGCGAACACCGGGGAGCTGTTTTTT. Its protein is CASSLQTGANTGELFF.

This chain connects TRBV28 to TRBJ1-6, with D possibly TRBD1 on 5 matching bases. V shed 8 bases and J shed 7 bases, with 12 bases lying between them. Per the germline V gene, CDR1 is MDHEN and CDR2 is SYDVKM. CDR3 size: 13 residues. Here the CDR3 reads CASGRTFNSPLHF. The CDR3 DNA reads TGTGCCAGCGGACGGACATTCAATTCACCCCTCCACTTT.

The rearrangement links TRBV5-1 to TRBJ1-1; 8 nucleotides align to TRBD1. V shed 1 base, J shed 4 bases, and the junction held 9 bases outside the gene matches. CDR1 and CDR2 from the germline V gene are SGHRS and YFSETQ. The CDR3 runs 16 residues. The CDR3 protein is CASSLRAGGLSTEAFF. The CDR3 DNA reads TGCGCCAGCAGCTTGCGAGCAGGGGGCTTGAGCACTGAAGCTTTCTTT.

The chain has TRBV13 and TRBJ2-7; D is undetermined. This CDR3 contains 15 residues. The germline CDR1 and CDR2 sequences are PRHDT and FYEKMQ (reference sequence). The V end was cut by 2 bases, the J end by 0 bases, with 11 bases between. The CDR3 region has the DNA TGTGCCAGCAGCTTATTTACGGGTGGCTCCTACGAGCAGTACTTC. Protein sequence: CASSLFTGGSYEQYF.

The chain is built from TRBV7-8 and TRBJ2-1; the match to TRBD2 covers 15 bases. The ends lost 5 bases at V and 0 bases at J; junction bases unmatched: 8. The CDR3 contains 19 residues. Germline V CDR1 and CDR2: SGHVS, FQNEAQ. The CDR3 nucleotides are TGTGCCAGCAGCCCTAGGACTAGCGGGGGGGGATTCTCCTACAATGAGCAGTTCTTC. The encoded protein is CASSPRTSGGGFSYNEQFF.

The chain couples TRBV3-1 (or the pseudogene TRBV3-2) to TRBJ2-7; TRBD2 aligns across 7 bases. Unmatched junction bases numbered 7, after V lost 2 bases and J lost 0 bases. This CDR3 region has 16 residues. Germline-derived CDR1 and CDR2 are LGHDT and YNNKEL (reference sequence). Here the CDR3 DNA reads TGTGCCAGCAGCCAAATGAGCGGGGCGTCCTCCTACGAGCAGTACTTC. Translation: CASSQMSGASSYEQYF.

As to this clone: An end of the junction does not agree with germline; a read error may underlie this. The genes are TRBV2 and TRBJ2-1, with D possibly matching TRBD1 (5 bases). This CDR3 comprises 14 residues. CDR1 is SNHLY and CDR2 is FYNNEI in the germline V gene. The CDR3 nucleotides are TGTGCCAGCAGCGAAGACAGTTCCTACAATGAGCAGTTCTTC. As protein: CASSEDSSYNEQFF.

The chain recombines TRBV27 with TRBJ1-5, with 12 bases fitting TRBD1. The germline V gene has CDR1 MNHEY and CDR2 SMNVEV (reference sequence). CDR3 length: 17 residues. Trimming cost V 5 bases and J 3 bases; bases outside gene matches: 8. The CDR3 nucleotides read TGTGCCAGCAGTACCTCCGGGACAGGGGGCATCAATCAGCCCCAGCATTTT. This sequence encodes CASSTSGTGGINQPQHF.